These T cell receptor beta chains were read from a single sample in a study of T cell responses to AZD1222 COVID-19 vaccine. Method: immunoSEQ multiplex PCR; TCRdb's copy keeps in-frame clones and lacks some. The repertoire holds approximately 150,000 clones, with approximately 94% as singletons. The input for sequencing was peripheral blood, taken on day 0 of AZD1222 vaccination. These receptor sequences come from an adult in good health. The CDR3 runs from the conserved cysteine through the conserved F or W. Fields, in order: D gene, V gene, J gene, clone size, CDR3 DNA, CDR3 protein. D genes are given only for firm matches. Expanded clones are given a class, and other clones once, few, many or no size at all.

D: TRBD2; V: TRBV6-5; J: TRBJ2-1; size: once; DNA: TGTGCCAGCAGTTACCAGGGCGGGAGGGCCCTCGATGAGCAGTTCTTC; CDR3: CASSYQGGRALDEQFF
D: NA; V: TRBV19; J: TRBJ1-1; size: NA; DNA: TGTGCCAGCAAATGGGGGAGAAACACTGAAGCTTTCTTT; CDR3: CASKWGRNTEAFF
D: TRBD1; V: TRBV6-2/TRBV6-3; J: TRBJ1-1; size: NA; DNA: TGTGCCAGCAGTACAGGGGAAGGGGCCAATCGGGCTTTCTTT; CDR3: CASSTGEGANRAFF
D: NA; V: TRBV12-3/TRBV12-4; J: TRBJ1-2; size: NA; DNA: TGTGCCAGCAGTCCCGGGGACGCTTATGGCTACACCTTC; CDR3: CASSPGDAYGYTF
D: NA; V: TRBV7-2; J: TRBJ2-5; size: NA; DNA: TGTGCCAGCAGCTCGATCCTGACAGCGCCCCAGTACTTC; CDR3: CASSSILTAPQYF
D: TRBD2; V: TRBV14; J: TRBJ2-7; size: few; DNA: TGTGCCAGCAGCCCCTCCGGCGGGGGCTACGAGCAGTACTTC; CDR3: CASSPSGGGYEQYF
D: TRBD2; V: TRBV6-2/TRBV6-3; J: TRBJ2-2; size: NA; DNA: TGTGCCAGCAGTTACTCGATGTCGGGACTAGCGACGAACACCGGGGAGCTGTTTTTT; CDR3: CASSYSMSGLATNTGELFF
D: NA; V: TRBV7-9; J: TRBJ1-1; size: NA; DNA: TGTGCCAGCAGAAGGGGGAACACTGAAGCTTTCTTT; CDR3: CASRRGNTEAFF
D: NA; V: TRBV18; J: TRBJ1-2; size: NA; DNA: TGTGCCAGCTCACCACCGCTTGGGGCAGGGAATGGCTACACCTTC; CDR3: CASSPPLGAGNGYTF
D: NA; V: TRBV3-1/TRBV3-2; J: TRBJ2-7; size: NA; DNA: TGTGCCAGCAGCCAACCCCGACAGACCCGCCACGAGCAGTACTTC; CDR3: CASSQPRQTRHEQYF
D: TRBD2; V: TRBV6-6; J: TRBJ2-1; size: NA; DNA: TGTGCCAGCAGTCTTACCTCCGGGACTAGCGGATACAATGAGCAGTTCTTC; CDR3: CASSLTSGTSGYNEQFF
D: NA; V: TRBV2; J: TRBJ1-2; size: few; DNA: TGTGCCAGCAGTGAAGCGATTCCAAAAGAGGGCTATGGCTACACCTTC; CDR3: CASSEAIPKEGYGYTF
D: NA; V: TRBV28; J: TRBJ1-2; size: NA; DNA: TGTGCCAGCAGTGTCCCGGACGAGATCGGCTACACCTTC; CDR3: CASSVPDEIGYTF
D: NA; V: TRBV18; J: TRBJ1-5; size: NA; DNA: TGTGCCAGCTCACCAGGGGGAGTAAATCAGCCCCAGCATTTT; CDR3: CASSPGGVNQPQHF
D: NA; V: TRBV4-3; J: TRBJ2-3; size: NA; DNA: TGCGCCAGCAGCCAGGCTTTCTGGGCAGATACGCAGTATTTT; CDR3: CASSQAFWADTQYF
D: NA; V: TRBV6-1; J: TRBJ2-5; size: NA; DNA: TGTGCCAGCAGTGGGGGTTGGACAGCTGTCCAAGAGACCCAGTACTTC; CDR3: CASSGGWTAVQETQYF
D: TRBD2; V: TRBV6-6; J: TRBJ2-7; size: NA; DNA: TGTGCCAGCAGTCCCCCGGGACTAGCGGGAGATTTGTCCTACGAGCAGTACTTC; CDR3: CASSPPGLAGDLSYEQYF
D: TRBD2; V: TRBV29-1; J: TRBJ2-3; size: NA; DNA: TGCAGCGTTGTTGCGGGAGTGGGAACAGATACGCAGTATTTT; CDR3: CSVVAGVGTDTQYF
D: NA; V: TRBV18; J: TRBJ2-7; size: NA; DNA: TGTGCCAGCTCACCGGGTGGAGGCTCCTACGAGCAGTACTTC; CDR3: CASSPGGGSYEQYF
D: NA; V: TRBV7-2; J: TRBJ1-1; size: NA; DNA: TGTGCCAGCAGCTTAGATGGATTTAACACTGAAGCTTTCTTT; CDR3: CASSLDGFNTEAFF
D: TRBD1; V: TRBV7-9; J: TRBJ1-6; size: NA; DNA: TGTGCCAGCAGCTTAGAAGGAAGACAGGGTACGCCACCCCTCCACTTT; CDR3: CASSLEGRQGTPPLHF
D: NA; V: TRBV5-1; J: TRBJ2-3; size: NA; DNA: TGCGCCAGCAGCGTACTTCCTAGCACAGATACGCAGTATTTT; CDR3: CASSVLPSTDTQYF
D: TRBD1; V: TRBV27; J: TRBJ1-5; size: NA; DNA: TGTGCCAGCAGTGAGATATCAGGGGGCACGGGGTCCCAGCATTTT; CDR3: CASSEISGGTGSQHF
D: NA; V: TRBV6-1; J: TRBJ1-1; size: NA; DNA: TGTGCCAGCAGTGAGAACGAGGGGAACACTGAAGCTTTCTTT; CDR3: CASSENEGNTEAFF
D: TRBD2; V: TRBV4-3; J: TRBJ2-7; size: once; DNA: TGCGCCAGCAGCCAAGAGACGGGAGGGAGGGTCGAGCAGTACTTC; CDR3: CASSQETGGRVEQYF
D: NA; V: TRBV15; J: TRBJ2-3; size: NA; DNA: TGTGCCACCAGCTTCGTATCAGATACGCAGTATTTT; CDR3: CATSFVSDTQYF
D: NA; V: TRBV30; J: TRBJ2-7; size: NA; DNA: TGTGCCTGGAAACCCTTTGGGAAAGGCAATCAGTACGAGCAGTACTTC; CDR3: CAWKPFGKGNQYEQYF
D: NA; V: TRBV5-1; J: TRBJ1-2; size: NA; DNA: TGCGCCAGCAGCTTGACCAGGGTGGGAGGCTACACCTTC; CDR3: CASSLTRVGGYTF
D: TRBD2; V: TRBV5-4; J: TRBJ2-2; size: once; DNA: TGTGCCAGCAGCTTGGCCCTAGCGGGAGGGGCTGGGGAGCTGTTTTTT; CDR3: CASSLALAGGAGELFF
D: TRBD1; V: TRBV7-2; J: TRBJ1-1; size: NA; DNA: TGTGCCAGCAGCTTAGGACAGGGTAGGGCTGAAGCTTTCTTT; CDR3: CASSLGQGRAEAFF
D: TRBD2; V: TRBV18; J: TRBJ2-1; size: NA; DNA: TGTGCCAGCTCACCTAGAAGTCCCGGGACTAGCGGGAGTCGGGTTGATGAGCAGTTCTTC; CDR3: CASSPRSPGTSGSRVDEQFF
D: TRBD2; V: TRBV19; J: TRBJ2-2; size: NA; DNA: TGTGCCAGTAGTCCACTAAATAGCGGGGCGAACACCGGGGAGCTGTTTTTT; CDR3: CASSPLNSGANTGELFF
D: NA; V: TRBV27; J: TRBJ2-3; size: once; DNA: TGTGCCAGCAGTCTCGCCGGCAGGGTGGATACGCAGTATTTT; CDR3: CASSLAGRVDTQYF
D: NA; V: TRBV4-3; J: TRBJ2-1; size: NA; DNA: TGCGCCAGCAGCCAAGATAGGGATAACTACAATGAGCAGTTCTTC; CDR3: CASSQDRDNYNEQFF
D: NA; V: TRBV11-2; J: TRBJ1-1; size: few; DNA: TGTGCCAGCAGCCCCAGGGCCTCGAACACTGAAGCTTTCTTT; CDR3: CASSPRASNTEAFF
D: NA; V: TRBV15; J: TRBJ1-1; size: NA; DNA: TGTGCCACCAGCAAAATCAAAGGGACTGAAGCTTTCTTT; CDR3: CATSKIKGTEAFF
D: NA; V: TRBV5-5; J: TRBJ2-3; size: NA; DNA: TGTGCCAGCAGCTTGGGGCCTGAGACGCAGTATTTT; CDR3: CASSLGPETQYF
D: NA; V: TRBV5-1; J: TRBJ2-2; size: NA; DNA: TGCGCCAGCAGCTTGGTTCTATACACCGGGGAGCTGTTTTTT; CDR3: CASSLVLYTGELFF
D: TRBD1; V: TRBV5-5; J: TRBJ1-1; size: NA; DNA: TGTGCCAGCAGCTGGGGACAGGGAGGAACTGAAGCTTTCTTT; CDR3: CASSWGQGGTEAFF
D: NA; V: TRBV2; J: TRBJ2-5; size: once; DNA: TGTGCCAGCAGTCCCCCGGGCGGGGGCGGGACCCAGTACTTC; CDR3: CASSPPGGGGTQYF
D: TRBD2; V: TRBV15; J: TRBJ2-7; size: NA; DNA: TGTGCCACCAGCAGAGAACGACTAGCGGGACCGGGAGAGCAGTACTTC; CDR3: CATSRERLAGPGEQYF
D: TRBD2; V: TRBV5-4; J: TRBJ2-7; size: NA; DNA: TGTGCCAGCAGCCGAAGAGCGGGGGGACCCTACGAGCAGTACTTC; CDR3: CASSRRAGGPYEQYF
D: NA; V: TRBV9; J: TRBJ2-1; size: NA; DNA: TGTGCCAGCAGCGTAGGGAGCTGGGGCTACAATGAGCAGTTCTTC; CDR3: CASSVGSWGYNEQFF
D: TRBD1; V: TRBV6-1; J: TRBJ1-2; size: NA; DNA: TGTGCCAGCAGTGAAGGCGGGACAGGGACTTTCTATGGCTACACCTTC; CDR3: CASSEGGTGTFYGYTF
D: TRBD2; V: TRBV7-2; J: TRBJ2-7; size: once; DNA: TGTGCCAGCAGCCCCGGACTAGCACAAGAGCAGTACTTC; CDR3: CASSPGLAQEQYF
D: TRBD2; V: TRBV5-6; J: TRBJ2-1; size: NA; DNA: TGTGCCAGCAGCTTGGTTCTAGCGGGGGATGAGCAGTTCTTC; CDR3: CASSLVLAGDEQFF
D: NA; V: TRBV3-1/TRBV3-2; J: TRBJ1-3; size: NA; DNA: TGTGCCAGCAGCCCTATCGGGGCTTCTGGAAACACCATATATTTT; CDR3: CASSPIGASGNTIYF
D: NA; V: TRBV5-6; J: TRBJ1-1; size: NA; DNA: TGTGCCAGCAGTACCCAGGTCAACAGTTTAGCTTTCTTT; CDR3: CASSTQVNSLAFF
D: NA; V: TRBV11-3; J: TRBJ2-2; size: NA; DNA: TGTGCCAGCAGCGCCCAGTCGAACACCGGGGAGCTGTTTTTT; CDR3: CASSAQSNTGELFF
D: TRBD1; V: TRBV6-5; J: TRBJ2-7; size: NA; DNA: TGTGCCAGCAGTTACTCGGTCCAGGGGGTAGCCGAGCAGTACTTC; CDR3: CASSYSVQGVAEQYF
D: TRBD1; V: TRBV7-9; J: TRBJ2-2; size: NA; DNA: TGTGCCAGCAGCTTACGACAGGGGACATCGAACACCGGGGAGCTGTTTTTT; CDR3: CASSLRQGTSNTGELFF